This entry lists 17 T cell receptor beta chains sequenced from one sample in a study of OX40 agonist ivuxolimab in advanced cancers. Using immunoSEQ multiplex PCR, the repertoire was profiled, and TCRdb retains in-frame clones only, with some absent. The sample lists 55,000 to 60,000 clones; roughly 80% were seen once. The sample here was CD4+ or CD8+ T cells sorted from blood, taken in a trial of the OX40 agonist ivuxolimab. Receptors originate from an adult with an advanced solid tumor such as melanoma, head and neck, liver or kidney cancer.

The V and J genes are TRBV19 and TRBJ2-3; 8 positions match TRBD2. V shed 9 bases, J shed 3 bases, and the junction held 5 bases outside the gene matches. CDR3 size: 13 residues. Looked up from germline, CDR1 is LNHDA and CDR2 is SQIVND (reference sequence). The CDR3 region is CASQTSDTDTQYF. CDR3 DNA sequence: TGTGCCAGCCAGACTAGCGATACAGATACGCAGTATTTT.

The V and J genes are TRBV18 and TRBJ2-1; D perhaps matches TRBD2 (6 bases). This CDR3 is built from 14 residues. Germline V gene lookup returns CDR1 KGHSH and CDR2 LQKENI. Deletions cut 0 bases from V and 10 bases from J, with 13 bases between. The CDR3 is CASSPPGLPGEQFF. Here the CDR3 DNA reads TGTGCCAGCTCACCACCGGGACTCCCAGGAGAGCAGTTCTTC.

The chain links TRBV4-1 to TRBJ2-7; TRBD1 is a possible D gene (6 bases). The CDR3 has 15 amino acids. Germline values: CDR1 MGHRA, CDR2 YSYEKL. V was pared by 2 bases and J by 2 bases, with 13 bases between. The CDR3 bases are TGCGCCAGCAGCCAATTTGGGACACCCACCTACGAGCAGTACTTC. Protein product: CASSQFGTPTYEQYF.

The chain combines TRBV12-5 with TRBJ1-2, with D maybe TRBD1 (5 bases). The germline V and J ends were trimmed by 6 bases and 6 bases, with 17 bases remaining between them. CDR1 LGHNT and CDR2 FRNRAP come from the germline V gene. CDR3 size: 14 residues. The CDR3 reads CASGTGTEGHGYTF. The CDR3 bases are TGTGCTAGTGGCACCGGGACGGAGGGACATGGCTACACCTTC.

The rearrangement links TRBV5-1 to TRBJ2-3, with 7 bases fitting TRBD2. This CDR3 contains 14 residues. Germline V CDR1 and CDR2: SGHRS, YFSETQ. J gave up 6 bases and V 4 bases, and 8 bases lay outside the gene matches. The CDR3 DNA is TGCGCCAGCAGCGCCCCTGGGAGGGCCGATACGCAGTATTTT. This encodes CASSAPGRADTQYF.

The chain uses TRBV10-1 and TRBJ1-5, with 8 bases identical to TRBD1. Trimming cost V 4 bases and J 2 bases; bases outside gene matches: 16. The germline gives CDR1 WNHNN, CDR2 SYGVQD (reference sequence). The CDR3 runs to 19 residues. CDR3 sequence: CASSVGTGDPFGGNQPQHF. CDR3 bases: TGCGCCAGCAGTGTCGGGACAGGAGACCCTTTCGGGGGCAATCAGCCCCAGCATTTT.

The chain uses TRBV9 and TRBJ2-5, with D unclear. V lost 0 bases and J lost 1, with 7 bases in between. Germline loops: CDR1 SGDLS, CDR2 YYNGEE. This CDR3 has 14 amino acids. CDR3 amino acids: CASSVGRIQETQYF. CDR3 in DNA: TGTGCCAGCAGCGTAGGGAGAATCCAAGAGACCCAGTACTTC.

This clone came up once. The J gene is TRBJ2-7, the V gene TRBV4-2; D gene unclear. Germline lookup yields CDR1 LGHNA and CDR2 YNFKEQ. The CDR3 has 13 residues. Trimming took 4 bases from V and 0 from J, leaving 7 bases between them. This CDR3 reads CASSPRVSYEQYF. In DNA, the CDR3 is TGTGCCAGCAGCCCACGGGTCTCCTACGAGCAGTACTTC.

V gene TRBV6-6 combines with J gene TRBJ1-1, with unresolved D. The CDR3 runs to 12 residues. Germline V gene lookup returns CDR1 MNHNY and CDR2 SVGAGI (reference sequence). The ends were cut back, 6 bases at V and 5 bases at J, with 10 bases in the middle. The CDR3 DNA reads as TGTGCCAGCAGCTTAACGCGGACTGAAGCTTTCTTT. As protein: CASSLTRTEAFF.

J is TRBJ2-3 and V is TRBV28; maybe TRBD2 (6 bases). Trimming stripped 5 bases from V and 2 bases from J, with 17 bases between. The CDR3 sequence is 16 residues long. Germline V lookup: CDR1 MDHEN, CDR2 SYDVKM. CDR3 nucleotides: TGTGCCAGCAGTCTTGCCCGGGCGGGGCTCACAGATACGCAGTATTTT. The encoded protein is CASSLARAGLTDTQYF. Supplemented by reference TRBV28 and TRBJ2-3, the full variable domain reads DVKVTQSSRYLVKRTGEKVFLECVQDMDHENMFWYRQDPGLGLRLIYFSYDVKMKEKGDIPEGYSVSREKKERFSLILESASTNQTSMYLCASSLARAGLTDTQYFGPGTRLTVL.

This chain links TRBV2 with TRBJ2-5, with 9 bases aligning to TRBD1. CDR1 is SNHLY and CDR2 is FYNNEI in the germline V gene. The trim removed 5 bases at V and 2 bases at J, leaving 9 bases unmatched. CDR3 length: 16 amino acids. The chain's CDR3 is CASSPPRGQGQETQYF. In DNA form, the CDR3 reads TGTGCCAGCAGTCCCCCCCGGGGACAGGGACAAGAGACCCAGTACTTC.

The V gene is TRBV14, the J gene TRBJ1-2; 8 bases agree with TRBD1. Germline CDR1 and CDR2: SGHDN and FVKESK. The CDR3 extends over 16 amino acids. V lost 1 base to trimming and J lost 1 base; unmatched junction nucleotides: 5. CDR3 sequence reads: CASSQGQGPSNYGYTF. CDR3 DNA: TGTGCCAGCAGCCAAGGACAGGGGCCGAGTAACTATGGCTACACCTTC.

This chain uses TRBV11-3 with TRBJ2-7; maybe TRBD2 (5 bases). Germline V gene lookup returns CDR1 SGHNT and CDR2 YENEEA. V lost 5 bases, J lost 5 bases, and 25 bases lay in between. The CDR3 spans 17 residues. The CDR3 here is CASSPRAVRGLGHEQYF. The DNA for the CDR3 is TGTGCCAGCAGCCCCCGAGCGGTACGGGGTTTGGGTCACGAGCAGTACTTC.

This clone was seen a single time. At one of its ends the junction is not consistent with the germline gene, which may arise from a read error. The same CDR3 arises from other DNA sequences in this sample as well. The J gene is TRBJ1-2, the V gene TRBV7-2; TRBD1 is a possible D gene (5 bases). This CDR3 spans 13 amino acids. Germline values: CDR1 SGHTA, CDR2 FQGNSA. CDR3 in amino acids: CASSSGRNYGYTF. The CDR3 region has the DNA TGTGCCAGCAGCTCGGGACGGAACTACGGCTACACCTTC.

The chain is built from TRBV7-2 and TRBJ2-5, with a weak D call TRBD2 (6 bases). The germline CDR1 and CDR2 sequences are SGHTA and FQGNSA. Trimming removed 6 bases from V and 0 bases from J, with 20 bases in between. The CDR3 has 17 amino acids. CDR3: CASRLNPPGGYQETQYF. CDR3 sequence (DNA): TGTGCCAGCAGGTTAAATCCCCCTGGGGGGTACCAAGAGACCCAGTACTTC.

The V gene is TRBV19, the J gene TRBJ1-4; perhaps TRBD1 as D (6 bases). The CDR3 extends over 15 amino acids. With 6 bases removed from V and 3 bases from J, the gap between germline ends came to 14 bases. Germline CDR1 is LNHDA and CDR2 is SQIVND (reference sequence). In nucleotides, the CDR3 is TGTGCCAGTAGCCCACAGGGTCCTTCTAATGAAAAACTGTTTTTT. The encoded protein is CASSPQGPSNEKLFF.

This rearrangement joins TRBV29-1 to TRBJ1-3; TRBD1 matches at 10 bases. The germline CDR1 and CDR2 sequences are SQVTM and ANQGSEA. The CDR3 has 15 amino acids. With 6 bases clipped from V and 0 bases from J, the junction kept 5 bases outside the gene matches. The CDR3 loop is CSVPGTGASGNTIYF. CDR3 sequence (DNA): TGCAGCGTGCCGGGGACAGGGGCCTCTGGAAACACCATATATTTT.